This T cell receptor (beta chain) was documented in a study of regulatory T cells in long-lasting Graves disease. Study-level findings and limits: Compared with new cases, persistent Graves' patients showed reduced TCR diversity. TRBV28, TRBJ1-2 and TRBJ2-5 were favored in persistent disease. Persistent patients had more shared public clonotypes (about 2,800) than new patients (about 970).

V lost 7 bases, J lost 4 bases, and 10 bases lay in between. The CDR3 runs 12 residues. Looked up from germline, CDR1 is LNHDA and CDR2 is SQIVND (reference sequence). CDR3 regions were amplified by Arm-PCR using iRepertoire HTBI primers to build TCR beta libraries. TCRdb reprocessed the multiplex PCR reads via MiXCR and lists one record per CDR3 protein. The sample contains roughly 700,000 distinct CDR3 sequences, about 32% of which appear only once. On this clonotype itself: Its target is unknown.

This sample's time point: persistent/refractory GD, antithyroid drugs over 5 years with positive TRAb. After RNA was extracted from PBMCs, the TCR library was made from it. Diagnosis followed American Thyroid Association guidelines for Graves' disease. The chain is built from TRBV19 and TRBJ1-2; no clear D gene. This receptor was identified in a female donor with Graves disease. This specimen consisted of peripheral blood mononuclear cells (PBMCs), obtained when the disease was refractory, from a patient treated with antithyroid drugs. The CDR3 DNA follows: TGTGCCAGTAATGTCGTCGGCTATGGCTACACCTTC. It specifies CASNVVGYGYTF.